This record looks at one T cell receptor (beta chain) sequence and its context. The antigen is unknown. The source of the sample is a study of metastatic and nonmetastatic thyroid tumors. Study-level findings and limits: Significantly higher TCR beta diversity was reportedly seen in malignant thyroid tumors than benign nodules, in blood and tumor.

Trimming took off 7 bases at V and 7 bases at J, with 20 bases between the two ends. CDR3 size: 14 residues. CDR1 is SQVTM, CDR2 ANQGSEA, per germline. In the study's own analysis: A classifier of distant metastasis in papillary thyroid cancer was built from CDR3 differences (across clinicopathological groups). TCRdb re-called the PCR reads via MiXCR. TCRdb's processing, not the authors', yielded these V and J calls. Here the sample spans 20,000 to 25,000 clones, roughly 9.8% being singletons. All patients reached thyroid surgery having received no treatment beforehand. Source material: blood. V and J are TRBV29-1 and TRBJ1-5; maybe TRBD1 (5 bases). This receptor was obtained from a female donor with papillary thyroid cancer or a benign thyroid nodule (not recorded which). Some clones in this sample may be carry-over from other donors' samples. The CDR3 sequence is CSGGWGGRGQPQHF. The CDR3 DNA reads TGCAGCGGAGGGTGGGGGGGTCGTGGCCAGCCCCAGCATTTT.